The T cell receptor beta chain under discussion was sequenced for a study of identical twins. TCRdb independently ran MiXCR on the 5' RACE reads; one entry per CDR3 protein. The sample consists of a few hundred thousand distinct CDR3 sequences, more than 9% of them appearing once. General observations from the study: Whereas memory repertoires showed no such difference, abundant cord blood beta clonotypes carried fewer insertions.

As to this clonotype: Its antigen remains unknown.

This sample also belongs to another study, concerning yellow fever vaccine responses in identical twins. This second study notes: Twins showed a vaccine T cell response that reportedly seemed partly convergent, partly personalized.

Material for sequencing was PBMCs. This receptor was taken from a woman younger than 35 in good health.

The CDR3 loop reads CASRDSLNEQFF. The DNA for the CDR3 is TGTGCCAGCCGGGACAGTCTGAATGAGCAGTTCTTC. This chain uses TRBV10-3 with TRBJ2-1; TRBD1 matches 7 bases. The CDR3 totals 12 residues. With 10 bases clipped from V and 7 bases from J, the junction kept 7 bases outside the gene matches. Germline-derived CDR1 and CDR2 are ENHRY and SYGVKD.